This T cell receptor (beta chain) was observed in a study of CD8 T cells in cerebrospinal fluid in Alzheimer's disease. Study background: Two single-cell methods, plate-based nested PCR and droplet-based sequencing, assessed CSF clonal expansion.

TCRdb reprocessed the 10x single-cell sequencing reads and stores each CDR3 protein as one record, lacking DNA. This listing includes about 1,500 distinct CDR3 sequences. As to this clonotype: Its antigen is still unknown.

Study-level results: No causal link between EBV and Alzheimer's follows from EBV-specific cerebrospinal fluid TCRs, authors warned. EBV-specific clones were neither the most expanded nor enriched in Alzheimer's patients. The largest CSF clone was proportionally bigger in mild cognitive impairment or Alzheimer's disease than controls.

Germline V gene data show CDR1 as MNHNY and CDR2 as SVGAGI (reference sequence). This CDR3 is built from 16 residues. The sequence came from a human donor in good health. The sequenced material came from cerebrospinal fluid. This chain joins TRBV6-6 and TRBJ2-3; TCRdb reports TRBD1, a call that lacks DNA to check it against. CDR3 loop: CASKTTGVPSTDTQYF.